These 17 T cell receptor beta chains share one sample of origin, sequenced in a study of T cells in Graves' hyperthyroidism and ophthalmopathy. Amplification of TCR beta CDR3 regions was performed using RNA transcripts as template. First-round RT-PCR with HTBI primers amplified the TCR CDR3 region. TCRdb reprocessed the multiplex PCR reads via MiXCR and lists one record per CDR3 protein. The table shows roughly 660,000 distinct CDR3 sequences, with 15% to 20% occurring only once. The sample consisted of blood. The receptors originated from a man aged 45-65 years with Graves' hyperthyroidism.

At least ten counts were recorded for this clonotype. The chain employs TRBV12-3 or TRBV12-4 and TRBJ1-3; D is undetermined. V was clipped by 5 bases and J by 2 bases, with 10 bases between them. The CDR3 length is 14 residues. For the CDR3, the DNA is TGTGCCAGCAGTCCGCCGGCCCCTGGAAACACCATATATTTT. Protein sequence: CASSPPAPGNTIYF.

This clonotype was seen many times. The rearrangement links TRBV28 to TRBJ2-4, with D uncertain. From germline, CDR1 is MDHEN and CDR2 SYDVKM. V was pared by 5 bases and J by 0 bases, with 5 bases between. The CDR3 is 13 amino acids. This CDR3 reads CASSMVAKNIQYF. The CDR3 DNA is TGTGCCAGCAGTATGGTAGCCAAAAACATTCAGTACTTC.

As regards this clonotype: The germline gene is not matched at one end of the junction; a read error may be the cause. The chain uses TRBV15 and TRBJ2-1; perhaps D is TRBD1 or TRBD2 (6 bases each). The V gene's germline CDR1 is LNHNV and CDR2 YYDKDF (reference sequence). The CDR3 is 19 residues long. CDR3 region: CATSRIGGFWGAPVNGQFF. The CDR3 region has the DNA TGTGCCACCAGCAGGATTGGGGGATTTTGGGGGGCCCCGGTTAATGGGCAGTTCTTC.

This chain joins TRBV4-2 and TRBJ1-5; weak D call: TRBD1 (6 bases). The germline V gene encodes CDR1 LGHNA and CDR2 YNFKEQ. The CDR3 is 15 residues long. V was clipped by 0 bases and J by 4 bases, with 10 bases between them. CDR3 bases: TGTGCCAGCAGCCAAGAAAGGACAGCAAATCAGCCCCAGCATTTT. It translates to CASSQERTANQPQHF.

This clonotype has ten or more counts. This sequence joins TRBV7-9 and TRBJ1-2; 8 bases line up with TRBD1. Per the germline V gene, CDR1 is SEHNR and CDR2 is FQNEAQ (reference sequence). V lost 2 bases to trimming and J lost 3 bases; unmatched junction nucleotides: 11. The CDR3 is made up of 17 amino acids. The CDR3 reads CASSLLGTGNRYYGYTF. Written as DNA, the CDR3 is TGTGCCAGCAGCTTATTAGGGACAGGCAATCGGTACTATGGCTACACCTTC.

This clonotype was counted ten times or more. The genes are TRBV12-3 or TRBV12-4 and TRBJ1-3; no clear D gene. CDR3 size: 14 residues. The V end lost 3 bases, the J end lost 2 bases, and 8 bases lay between the germline ends. The CDR3 region has the DNA TGTGCCAGCAGTTTCCCGGGTACTGGAAACACCATATATTTT. Translation: CASSFPGTGNTIYF.

In this sample, this clonotype turned up many times. The chain couples TRBV28 to TRBJ1-6, with a weak D call TRBD1 (6 bases). The V end lost 7 bases, the J end lost 9 bases, and 22 bases lay between the germline ends. This CDR3 comprises 16 residues. Germline CDR1 reads MDHEN; CDR2 reads SYDVKM. The CDR3 nucleotides are TGTGCCAGCACCAGGTTTTTTTGGGGGGCGCTTTCACCCCTCCACTTT. It encodes CASTRFFWGALSPLHF. The whole variable domain, remainder taken from reference TRBV28 and TRBJ1-6, is DVKVTQSSRYLVKRTGEKVFLECVQDMDHENMFWYRQDPGLGLRLIYFSYDVKMKEKGDIPEGYSVSREKKERFSLILESASTNQTSMYLCASTRFFWGALSPLHFGNGTRLTVT.

This clonotype was detected ten times or more. V and J are TRBV2 and TRBJ2-5, with TRBD2 matching 7 bases. The CDR3 totals 16 residues. After removal of 4 bases from V and 2 bases from J, the junction contained 10 bases not matched to a gene. In germline, CDR1 is SNHLY, CDR2 FYNNEI. CDR3 sequence (DNA): TGTGCCAGCAGTGGTTCTAGCGGAGAGCCTCAAGAGACCCAGTACTTC. As protein: CASSGSSGEPQETQYF.

This clonotype has only a few counts. This sequence joins TRBV20-1 and TRBJ2-7; 8 positions agree with TRBD2. CDR3 length: 17 residues. The J segment lost 0 bases and the V segment lost 5 bases, leaving 15 bases of the junction unmatched. The germline CDR1 and CDR2 sequences are DFQATT and SNEGSKA (reference sequence). The CDR3 spells CSAYPGQVAGSSYEQYF. The DNA for the CDR3 is TGCAGTGCTTACCCGGGACAAGTAGCGGGGAGCTCCTACGAGCAGTACTTC.

Many counts were recorded for this clonotype. The chain links TRBV12-3 or TRBV12-4 to TRBJ2-7; no definite D call. Between the trimmed V and J ends, which lost 6 bases and 7 bases, there was a span of 22 bases. The CDR3 covers 15 residues. CDR3: CASSPNRVTRREQYF. The CDR3 region has the DNA TGTGCCAGCAGCCCCAACCGGGTTACCCGTCGGGAGCAGTACTTC.

For this clonotype: A read error may be the cause here, since a much bigger clone is one base away. The CDR3, as DNA: TGTGCCAGCAAACTAGGGGGGATTTCTGGAAACACCATATATTTT. Residues: CASKLGGISGNTIYF. This chain joins TRBV28 and TRBJ1-3, with a possible D match to TRBD1 (6 bases). The V end lost 7 bases, the J end lost 1 base, and 14 bases lay between the germline ends. The CDR3 has 15 amino acids. Germline assignment: CDR1 MDHEN and CDR2 SYDVKM.

V is TRBV5-8 and J is TRBJ2-7; 10 positions agree with TRBD2. V lost 3 bases, J lost 3 bases, and 12 bases stayed unmatched. CDR1 is SGHTS and CDR2 is YDEGEE in the germline V gene. CDR3 length: 17 residues. This CDR3 is CASSSKKLAGMNYEQYF. The CDR3 region has the DNA TGTGCCAGCAGCTCTAAAAAACTAGCGGGGATGAACTACGAGCAGTACTTC.

This clonotype turned up a few times. V usage is TRBV29-1 and J usage is TRBJ2-3; 7 bases agree with TRBD2. CDR3 length: 17 amino acids. The V segment lost 0 bases and the J segment 5 bases; nucleotides outside the gene matches: 14. The germline V gene encodes CDR1 SQVTM and CDR2 ANQGSEA. CDR3 DNA sequence: TGCAGCGTTGAAGATCGGGGGAGGGCCATCCCTTTAGATACGCAGTATTTT. This codes for CSVEDRGRAIPLDTQYF.

This clonotype was seen a few times. The chain recombines TRBV6-1 with TRBJ1-1; 9 bases align to TRBD1. The CDR3 covers 14 residues. J lost 6 bases, V lost 8 bases, and 10 bases had no gene match. Germline loops: CDR1 MNHNS, CDR2 SASEGT. This CDR3 reads CASRNGQGIAEAFF. DNA for the CDR3: TGTGCCAGCCGAAACGGACAGGGGATTGCTGAAGCTTTCTTT.

In its sample, this clonotype was seen many times. A read error may produce the germline difference seen at one junction end. The chain joins TRBV6-1 to TRBJ1-1; no clear D gene. The CDR3 runs 14 residues. CDR1 is MNHNS and CDR2 is SASEGT in the germline V gene. The CDR3 DNA reads as TGTGCCAGCAGTCCCCCAGGTTCAAACATTGAAGCTTTCTTT. It encodes CASSPPGSNIEAFF.

This sequence joins TRBV29-1 and TRBJ1-1, with a tentative D call TRBD1 (5 bases). CDR3 length: 14 residues. V was trimmed by 0 bases and J by 0 bases, leaving 8 bases between them. Germline V gene sequence: CDR1 SQVTM, CDR2 ANQGSEA. This CDR3 reads CSVEDTRVNTEAFF. The DNA for the CDR3 is TGCAGCGTTGAAGATACCAGGGTGAACACTGAAGCTTTCTTT. Supplemented by reference TRBV29-1 and TRBJ1-1, the full variable domain reads SAVISQKPSRDICQRGTSLTIQCQVDSQVTMMFWYRQQPGQSLTLIATANQGSEATYESGFVIDKFPISRPNLTFSTLTVSNMSPEDSSIYLCSVEDTRVNTEAFFGQGTRLTVV.

This clonotype was observed at least ten times. The chain links TRBV2 to TRBJ2-3; TRBD2 matches at 10 bases. V gave up 4 bases and J gave up 6 bases; unmatched junction bases: 4. Germline loops: CDR1 SNHLY, CDR2 FYNNEI. CDR3 length: 14 amino acids. The CDR3 bases are TGTGCCAGCAGTGGACTAGCGGGTTTCGATACGCAGTATTTT. It translates to CASSGLAGFDTQYF.